This TCR beta chain comes out of a study of cytomegalovirus exposure and HLA in healthy donors. 13 Jbeta primers and 60 Vbeta primers were used for the PCR. Some clones are missing from TCRdb's copy, which holds only in-frame ones; the method was immunoSEQ multiplex PCR. The data hold around 140,000 clones, with approximately 75% observed a single time. This CDR3 contains 16 residues. V lost 0 bases, J lost 0 bases, and 12 bases lay in between. Germline CDR1 and CDR2: SGHNT and YYREEE (reference sequence). V is TRBV5-4 and J is TRBJ1-2; TRBD1 might be the D (5 bases). This TCR was recovered from a man aged 45 to 65 in good health and CMV-seropositive. The material sequenced was PBMCs. The CDR3 region is CASSLATGSANYGYTF. The DNA of the CDR3 is TGTGCCAGCAGCTTGGCCACAGGTTCCGCTAACTATGGCTACACCTTC.